Listed below are T cell receptor beta chains from one sample, sequenced in a study of blood T cell repertoires in COVID-19. This table comes from immunoSEQ multiplex PCR, and its TCRdb copy is limited to in-frame clones, with some not included. The sample holds about 220,000 clones, around 82% seen once. Input material: peripheral blood. The receptors were sampled from a woman aged 50 to 60 with acute or convalescent COVID-19. The CDR3 runs from the conserved cysteine through the conserved F or W.

V	J	CDR3
TRBV19	TRBJ2-2	CASTYAGTSSGELFF
TRBV5-5	TRBJ1-1	CASRYTPGQMNTEAFF
TRBV25-1	TRBJ2-5	CASSDTSGIQETQYF
TRBV6-5	TRBJ2-5	CASSSRGGYQETQYF
TRBV2	TRBJ2-3	CASSTDRGELDTQYF
TRBV12-3/TRBV12-4	TRBJ1-1	CAIRRQGFTEAFF
TRBV19	TRBJ1-6	CASSRHRDRGNSPLHF
TRBV5-1	TRBJ2-5	CASSLELAGTETQYF
TRBV7-2	TRBJ1-3	CASSPSLQAAGNTIYF
TRBV5-4	TRBJ2-7	CASSFGAGETYEQYF
TRBV18	TRBJ2-5	CASSQWTNNQEETQYF
TRBV3-1/TRBV3-2	TRBJ1-4	CASSHPGHQNEKLFF
TRBV3-1/TRBV3-2	TRBJ1-4	CASSQQGPGGEKLFF
TRBV1	TRBJ2-5	CTPRGETQYF
TRBV5-4	TRBJ2-1	CASSAAGGRSYNEQFF
TRBV5-1	TRBJ1-1	CASSLSSGGDAEAFF
TRBV13	TRBJ1-2	CASSFRGLDGYTF
TRBV29-1	TRBJ2-7	CSVGLAGRYEQYF
TRBV18	TRBJ2-1	CASSPPRIQGNEQFF
TRBV18	TRBJ1-1	CASSQGANTEAFF
TRBV28	TRBJ1-1	CASSLPGGDAFF
TRBV7-8	TRBJ2-7	CASSSRRTGYYEQYF
TRBV5-1	TRBJ1-4	CASSLIVGGSSRF
TRBV24-1	TRBJ2-5	CATSDPLAAGQETQYF
TRBV19	TRBJ1-1	CASSIVVNTEAFF
TRBV10-3	TRBJ1-1	CAISELGTGERAFF
TRBV5-4	TRBJ2-3	CASSLSGSDTQYF
TRBV3-1/TRBV3-2	TRBJ1-1	CASSDREGAHFNYEAFF
TRBV6-1	TRBJ2-2	CASSGGPGVTTGELFF
TRBV28	TRBJ2-7	CASSTRTVHYEQYF
TRBV28	TRBJ2-2	CASSPIAGGGTGELFF